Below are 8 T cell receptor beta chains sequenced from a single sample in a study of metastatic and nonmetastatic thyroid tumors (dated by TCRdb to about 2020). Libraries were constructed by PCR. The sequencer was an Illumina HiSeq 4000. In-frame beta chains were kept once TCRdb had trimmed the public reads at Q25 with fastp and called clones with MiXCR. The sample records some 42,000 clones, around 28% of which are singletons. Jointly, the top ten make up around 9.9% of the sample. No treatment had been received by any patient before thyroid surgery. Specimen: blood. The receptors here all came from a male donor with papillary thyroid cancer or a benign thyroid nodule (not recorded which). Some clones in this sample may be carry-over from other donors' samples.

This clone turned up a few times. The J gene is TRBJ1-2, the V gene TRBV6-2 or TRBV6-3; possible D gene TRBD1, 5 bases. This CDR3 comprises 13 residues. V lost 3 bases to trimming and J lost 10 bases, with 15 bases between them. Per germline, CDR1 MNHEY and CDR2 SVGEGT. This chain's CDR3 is CASSYQDNDDYTF. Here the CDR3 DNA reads TGTGCCAGCAGTTATCAGGACAACGACGACTACACCTTC.

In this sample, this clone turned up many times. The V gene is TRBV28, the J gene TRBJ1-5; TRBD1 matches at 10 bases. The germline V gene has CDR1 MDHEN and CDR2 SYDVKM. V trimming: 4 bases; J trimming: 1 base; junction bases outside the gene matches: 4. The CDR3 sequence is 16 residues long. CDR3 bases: TGTGCCAGCAGTTCCCCGGGACAGGGGAGCAATCAGCCCCAGCATTTT. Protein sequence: CASSSPGQGSNQPQHF. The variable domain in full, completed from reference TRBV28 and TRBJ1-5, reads DVKVTQSSRYLVKRTGEKVFLECVQDMDHENMFWYRQDPGLGLRLIYFSYDVKMKEKGDIPEGYSVSREKKERFSLILESASTNQTSMYLCASSSPGQGSNQPQHFGDGTRLSIL.

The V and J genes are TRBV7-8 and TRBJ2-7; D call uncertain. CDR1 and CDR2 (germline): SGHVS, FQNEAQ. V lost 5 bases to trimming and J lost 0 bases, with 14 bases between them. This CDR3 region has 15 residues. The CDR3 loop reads CASSRTGDSSYEQYF. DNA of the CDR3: TGTGCCAGCAGCCGCACTGGGGATAGCTCCTACGAGCAGTACTTC.

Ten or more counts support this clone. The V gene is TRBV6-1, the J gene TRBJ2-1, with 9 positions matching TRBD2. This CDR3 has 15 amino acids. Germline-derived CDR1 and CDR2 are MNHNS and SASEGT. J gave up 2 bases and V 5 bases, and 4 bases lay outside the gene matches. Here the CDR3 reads CASSIVAGAYNEQFF. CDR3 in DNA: TGTGCCAGCAGTATCGTAGCGGGAGCCTACAATGAGCAGTTCTTC.

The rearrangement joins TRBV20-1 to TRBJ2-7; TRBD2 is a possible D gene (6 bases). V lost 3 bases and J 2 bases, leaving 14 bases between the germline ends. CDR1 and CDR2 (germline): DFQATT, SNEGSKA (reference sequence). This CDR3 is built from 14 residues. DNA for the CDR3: TGCAGTGCTAGGAAGCGGGCCTACACCTACGAGCAGTACTTC. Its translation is CSARKRAYTYEQYF.

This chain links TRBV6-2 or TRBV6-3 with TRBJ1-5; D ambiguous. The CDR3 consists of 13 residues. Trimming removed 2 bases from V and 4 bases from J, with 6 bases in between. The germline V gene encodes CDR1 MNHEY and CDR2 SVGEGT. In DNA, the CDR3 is TGTGCCAGCAGTTACGGAGGGAATCAGCCCCAGCATTTT. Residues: CASSYGGNQPQHF.

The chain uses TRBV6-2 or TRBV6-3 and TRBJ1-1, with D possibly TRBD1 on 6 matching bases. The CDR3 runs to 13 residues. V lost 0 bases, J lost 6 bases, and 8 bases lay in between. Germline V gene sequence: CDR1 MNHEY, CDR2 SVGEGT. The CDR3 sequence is CASSYSDSAEAFF. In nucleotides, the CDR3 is TGTGCCAGCAGTTACTCGGACAGCGCTGAAGCTTTCTTT.

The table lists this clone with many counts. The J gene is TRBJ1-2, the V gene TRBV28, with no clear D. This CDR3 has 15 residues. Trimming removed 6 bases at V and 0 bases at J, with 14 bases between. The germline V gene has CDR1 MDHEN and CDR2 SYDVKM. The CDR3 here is CASSPVSGANYGYTF. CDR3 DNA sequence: TGTGCCAGCAGCCCCGTGAGCGGGGCTAACTATGGCTACACCTTC.